The T cell receptor (beta chain) described here comes from a study of CD8+ T cells in alopecia areata. The junction had 14 bases not matched to a gene; V was cut back by 5 bases and J by 1 base. CDR1 and CDR2 from the germline V gene are MDHEN and SYDVKM. The CDR3 runs 18 residues. Extracted from the samples, RNA was reverse transcribed into cDNA to serve as the sequencing template. Profiling relied on immunoSEQ multiplex PCR, and the TCRdb table lists in-frame clones only, not all of them. The repertoire holds approximately 300,000 clones, with roughly 64% as singletons. This clone has only a few counts. Treatment indicated: oral pan-JAK inhibitor, 5-10 mg twice daily.

The TCR was taken from a human donor with alopecia areata. This specimen was CD4+ T cells sorted from blood, taken at week 24, from a patient treated with tofacitinib. This chain links TRBV28 with TRBJ2-1, with 7 positions matching TRBD1. This CDR3 is CASSPSPGQRTSYNEQFF. The CDR3 nucleotides read TGTGCCAGCAGTCCCTCCCCGGGACAGAGAACTTCCTACAATGAGCAGTTCTTC.